This record looks at one TCR beta chain sequence and its context. Which antigen it targets is not known. The cohort comprised some 680 healthy bone marrow donors. At the time of sampling, all cohort members were nominally healthy, though unrecorded immune exposures were likely present. The donor was CMV seropositive and belonged to the group of 250 to 300 seropositive cohort members. Each donor provided a peripheral blood sample, and peripheral blood mononuclear cells were used for TCR beta sequencing. Genomic DNA was extracted from the blood cell samples with the Qiagen DNeasy Blood Extraction Kit. This sample is part of a study of cytomegalovirus exposure and HLA in healthy donors (dated by TCRdb to 2016 to 2017). Regarding the complete study: In an earlier analysis of about 560 of the donors, under 300 Gb of sequence data and some 120 million unique TCR beta sequences from about 180 million T cells were reported. An early release that covered some 640 HLA-typed donors contained about 290 gigabases of sequencing data and around 80 million unique TCR sequences. Among the roughly 400 genotyped donors, about 83% belonged to the genetic ancestry cluster associated with self-reported Caucasian donors. The study was designed to test whether signatures of past pathogen exposure could be identified by cataloging public T cell receptors. The T cell repertoires of several hundred subjects were profiled by immunosequencing and related to cytomegalovirus serostatus. Besides the first cohort of around 670 subjects, a separate validation cohort made up of over 100 different subjects was used. The study combined high-throughput TCR immunosequencing, statistical association of individual TCRs with disease status, and machine learning to predict cytomegalovirus infection status. In a later analysis, previously published TCR beta repertoires from 500 to 750 donors were re-analyzed and high-resolution HLA genotyping was added so that TCR occurrence patterns could be studied. The later analysis used no new phenotypic data to find candidate immune exposures, relying instead on TCR beta sequences and their occurrence across donors. An earlier analysis of around 640 of the donors used high-throughput TCR beta sequencing to judge whether each TCR beta V gene segment behaved as functional or pseudogenic. Alongside the repertoire data, information on donor age, sex, ethnicity and CMV serostatus was compiled. A later genetic analysis used genome-wide SNP genotypes for about 60% of the 666 donors, treating that subset as a discovery cohort. Every discovery cohort repertoire had been produced on one sequencing platform. Class I and class II HLA loci were covered by the typing at four-digit resolution. The number of donors typed differed by locus, with 629-630 for A, B, C, DRB1 and DQB1, 522 for DQA1, nearly 610 for DPA1, and under 490 for DPB1. About five DR-DQ haplotypes were treated as single units for association and clustering because of strong linkage in the cohort. Among around 400 genotyped donors of the cohort, an average of approximately 200,000 unique TCR beta nucleotide sequences was sequenced per donor, of which 15% to 20% were non-productive. What the work shows at the level of the full study, not this receptor alone: According to a later genetic analysis, donors in an Asian-associated ancestry cluster had fewer N-insertions in productive TCRs than the approximately 610-donor mean. Compared with equally common non-associated chains, HLA-associated TCR beta chains in a later analysis were more clonally expanded and had lower generation probabilities. Sequencing depth was assumed to be roughly uniform across donors in the presence/absence analyses, though that assumption may not hold. A later analysis found that TCR association rates varied across HLA loci, with DRB1 alleles showing the most associated TCRs and HLA-C alleles the fewest. Across donors, most TCR sequences were observed very rarely, whereas some public TCRs were present in many individuals. The classifier was reported to diagnose cytomegalovirus status with high specificity and sensitivity in both the original and validation cohorts. Because HLA typing was unavailable for some donors at each locus, only the typed subset was used in association tests. A cluster of highly shared sequence variants was judged likely to be a technical artifact of the sequencing pipeline. The study gave a list of 150 to 200 TCR beta chains associated with cytomegalovirus. A later analysis associated 15,000 to 20,000 TCR beta sequences with specific HLA alleles at a false discovery rate of 0.05. Correlated functional status among segregating V segments might reflect linkage disequilibrium, but an unknown experimental factor could not be ruled out. A few of the identified cytomegalovirus-associated TCR beta chains were confirmed in vitro to be specific for cytomegalovirus antigens. A later genetic analysis associated a missense DCLRE1C variant with V-gene and J-gene trimming of TCR beta chains, and an independent cohort replicated the association. When HLA alleles, especially DR and DQ, strongly co-occurred, TCR associations were difficult to assign to individual alleles. Some IMGT-functional V segments, including TRBV6-2 and TRBV6-3, could not be told apart with the 87-base-pair reads, so those segments were excluded. For the cohort, immune exposure information was limited to CMV serostatus. The cohort was sequenced for TCR beta chains only, and without alpha or paired-chain data the features that could be detected were limited. In an earlier analysis of approximately 590 of the donors, most TCR beta V segments appeared in productive rearrangements about 87% or about 30% of the time, broadly matching IMGT annotations. According to the authors, the approach could potentially be generalized to other disease states and immunological phenotypes. A further reported finding was that TCR beta sequences accurately predicted the HLA-A and HLA-B alleles for most subjects in the first cohort. A later analysis reported that several top co-occurrence clusters appeared linked to parvovirus B19, influenza, CMV and Epstein-Barr virus. The earlier analysis of fewer than 750 of the donors excluded roughly 17 rarely observed V segments, including chromosome 9 orphons, because counts were too low. In a later analysis, most CMV-associated TCR beta chains were found to appear HLA-restricted, with HLA associations seemingly driven largely by CMV exposure.

The CDR3 contains 16 residues, cysteine and phenylalanine counted. Only the CDR3 part of the read is kept: 48 bases, read in frame from the first base. CDR1 and CDR2 are drawn from the germline V gene: SGDLS, YYNGEE. V trim: 3 bases; J trim: 2 bases; unmatched bases: 8. The library relied on the immunoSEQ multiplex PCR assay. For the multiplex PCR, a mixture combining 60 forward primers for TCR Vbeta segments and 13 reverse primers for TCR Jbeta segments was used. Amplification of the CDR3 region of rearranged TCR beta genes was performed with a multiplex PCR assay on genomic DNA. Amplified TCR beta libraries were sequenced as 87-base-pair reads on the Illumina HiSeq System. From the authors' description of their analysis: In a later analysis, tens of millions of unique TCR beta chains were counted across the 500 to 850 repertoires, and around 10 million of these chains were shared by at least two donors. Raw reads were error-corrected and collapsed into unique sequences by a nearest-neighbor algorithm in which closely related sequences were merged to remove PCR and sequencing errors. V, D and J gene segments were assigned by aligning CDR3 sequences to IMGT reference sequences. Each retained sequence needed at least a six-nucleotide match to both a V gene segment and a J gene segment. A rearrangement was called productive if the CDR3 had no stop codons and remained in frame with V and J, and every other rearrangement was called non-productive. Following IMGT convention, CDR3 was defined as the stretch from the second conserved V-encoded cysteine up to the conserved J-encoded phenylalanine. In an earlier analysis of around 640 of the donors, sequences lacking an unambiguous match to a single V gene segment were excluded. An earlier analysis of several hundred of the donors called V segments functional above 56.7% productive rearrangements and segregating when the between-donor standard deviation exceeded 5%. A statistical classification framework was built for diagnosing cytomegalovirus status from the catalog of TCR beta chain sequences. In a later analysis, TCR nucleotide sequences were compared against IMGT/GENE-DB human TR gene sequences so that V and J genes could be assigned. In a later analysis, CDR3 sequences and most-parsimonious VDJ recombination scenarios were assigned using the TCRdist pipeline. In a later analysis, every TCR beta chain was defined by the combination of its CDR3 amino acid sequence and its V-gene family, and reads without a unique V-gene family were dropped. As a way to deal with suspected cross-contamination and a sequencing artifact, a later analysis dropped hundreds of nucleotide sequences that were highly shared and had low generation probability. For each public chain, a later analysis derived a clonal expansion index from normalized ranks of inferred template counts within each repertoire. In a later analysis, generation probabilities were computed using a VDJ recombination model fitted to out-of-frame rearrangements, and the results were checked against IGoR. Hypergeometric tests were used in a later analysis to score TCR-TCR, TCR-HLA and TCR-CMV co-occurrence, with a repertoire-size bias correction applied to the TCR pairs. In a later analysis, false discovery rates were estimated by permuting HLA or CMV assignments 20 times. A later analysis grouped co-occurring TCRs with DBSCAN, adding TCRdist sequence similarity when clustering within HLA-allele-positive subsets. For co-occurrence clustering, repertoires with fewer than 30,000 or more than 120,000 public chains were excluded, along with a handful of repertoires with anomalous nucleotide sharing. The table comes from immuneACCESS by way of TCRdb, which keeps in-frame sequences with V and J called. Part of the clones is missing from these tables; in studies checked, under half for an unresolved V gene and the rest for unknown reasons. V and J calls plus clone size are reproduced from that table; the DNA served to infer D and trimming. In this sample's table one finds about 20,000 clones. The ten largest clones represent roughly 23% of the sample.

The sequence came from a man aged 55-75 years in good health and CMV-seropositive. The chain is made from TRBV9 and TRBJ1-1; 9 central bases correspond to TRBD1. Sequenced material: PBMCs. The nucleotide sequence reads TGTGCCAGCAGCGGAAGACAGGGGGTAGGAAACACTGAAGCTTTCTTT. The encoded protein is CASSGRQGVGNTEAFF.